This is a list of T cell receptor beta chains from one sample in a study of OX40 agonist ivuxolimab in advanced cancers. Method: immunoSEQ multiplex PCR; TCRdb's copy keeps in-frame clones and lacks some. Altogether tens of thousands of clones are present, about nine tenths being singletons, with the ten largest covering 0.43%. The source was CD4+ or CD8+ T cells sorted from blood, collected in a trial of the OX40 agonist ivuxolimab. All receptors derive from an adult with an advanced solid tumor such as melanoma, head and neck, liver or kidney cancer. CDR3s leave out the opening cysteine and the closing phenylalanine or tryptophan. The order of the fields is V gene, J gene, CDR3 protein.

V: TRBV7-3
J: TRBJ2-2
CDR3: ASSLTGGELTGELF

V: TRBV18
J: TRBJ1-3
CDR3: ASSPPGQLGNTIY

V: TRBV7-2
J: TRBJ2-5
CDR3: ASSRTGIETQY

V: TRBV2
J: TRBJ2-4
CDR3: ASSPPRAEGSKNIQY

V: TRBV11-2
J: TRBJ2-1
CDR3: ASSLELGVPNEQF

V: TRBV30
J: TRBJ1-6
CDR3: AWSVFSPLH

V: TRBV19
J: TRBJ1-5
CDR3: ASTQGAGQPQH

V: TRBV11-2
J: TRBJ2-3
CDR3: ASSHPWALGADTQY

V: TRBV29-1
J: TRBJ2-4
CDR3: SVSRDAPNIQY

V: TRBV28
J: TRBJ2-2
CDR3: ASSFGGGSKGELF

V: TRBV18
J: TRBJ1-5
CDR3: ASSPPPGAGQPQH

V: TRBV28
J: TRBJ2-1
CDR3: ASSLSWGLAGGGNEQF

V: TRBV6-1
J: TRBJ2-3
CDR3: ASTSSTDTQY

V: TRBV7-3
J: TRBJ2-5
CDR3: ASSPGLAGGRETQY

V: TRBV7-5
J: TRBJ2-5
CDR3: VRSQTLAGWQETQY

V: TRBV5-1
J: TRBJ2-1
CDR3: ASSLRTGGLNNEQF

V: TRBV10-2
J: TRBJ2-7
CDR3: ASRSGRAYEQY

V: TRBV5-1
J: TRBJ2-1
CDR3: ASTRDRYFNEQF